These 5 T cell receptor beta chains were sequenced from one sample in a study of CD8+CD57+ T cells in acquired aplastic anemia. The template for TCR beta VDJ and CDR3 sequence profiling was genomic DNA. TCRdb analysed the reads with MiXCR anew, one entry per CDR3 protein. Of around 430,000 distinct CDR3 sequences in the sample, about a third were seen once. All sequencing subjects had displayed CD8+CD57+ cell expansion on flow cytometry. Sequencing was carried out using sorted CD4+, CD8+, or CD8+CD57+ T cells (not recorded which) from PBMCs. The source is a human donor with aplastic anemia.

At least ten counts were recorded for this clonotype. This chain links TRBV2 with TRBJ1-1; TRBD1 is a possible D gene (5 bases). Trimming removed 4 bases from V and 4 bases from J, with 13 bases in between. The V gene's germline CDR1 is SNHLY and CDR2 FYNNEI. This CDR3 spans 14 amino acids. The CDR3 spells CASSAQGKGTEAFF. The CDR3 nucleotides read TGTGCCAGCAGTGCCCAGGGTAAAGGCACTGAAGCTTTCTTT.

The chain uses TRBV12-3 or TRBV12-4 and TRBJ1-1, with 8 bases fitting TRBD1. V trimming: 3 bases; J trimming: 0 bases; junction bases outside the gene matches: 15. CDR3 length equals 19 residues. CDR3 loop: CASSFRARGPGAMNTEAFF. The CDR3 bases are TGTGCCAGCAGTTTCCGCGCCAGGGGGCCCGGGGCCATGAACACTGAAGCTTTCTTT.

Ten or more counts support this clonotype. A much more abundant neighbour one base away suggests this may be a read error. The V and J genes are TRBV5-6 and TRBJ1-2; 8 bases are shared with TRBD1. The CDR3 is 13 amino acids. Germline V gene lookup returns CDR1 SGHDT and CDR2 YYEEEE. Trimming cost V 4 bases and J 4 bases; bases outside gene matches: 3. The CDR3 loop reads CASSQDRVYGYTF. Written as DNA, the CDR3 is TGTGCCAGCAGCCAGGACAGGGTCTATGGCTACACCTTC.

This clonotype was observed once. The chain has TRBV15 and TRBJ1-2, with 7 positions matching TRBD1. J gave up 9 bases and V 0 bases, and 4 bases lay outside the gene matches. CDR3 size: 13 residues. Germline CDR1 reads LNHNV; CDR2 reads YYDKDF (reference sequence). Here the CDR3 DNA reads TGTGCCACCAGCAGAGACGGGACAGCGAGCTACACCTTC. Residues: CATSRDGTASYTF.

The chain links TRBV6-2 or TRBV6-3 to TRBJ1-1; D is uncertain. Germline lookup yields CDR1 MNHEY and CDR2 SVGEGT. The V end was cut by 2 bases, the J end by 1 base, with 11 bases between. CDR3 size: 15 residues. CDR3 DNA sequence: TGTGCCAGCAGTTACGCGGGAATCGGGAACACTGAAGCTTTCTTT. Translated, it gives CASSYAGIGNTEAFF.